Here is one TCR beta chain with its context. Antigen unknown. With the Oncomine TCR Beta short-read assay, DNA from cultured CD4+ T cells was sequenced. Scientists extracted genomic DNA from CD4+ T cells grown in culture. A single record per CDR3 protein comes from TCRdb applying MiXCR to the PCR reads. The sample yields over 10,000 distinct CDR3 sequences, more than 45% seen once. Germline V gene sequence: CDR1 DFQATT, CDR2 SNEGSKA (reference sequence). Trimming took 0 bases from V and 5 from J; bases not matched to a gene: 14. This CDR3 contains 18 residues. This sample is part of a study of vaccination and CD4 T cells after COVID-19. Study details: Overlapping SARS-CoV-2, HCoV-NL63, HCoV-OC43 and HCoV-229E spike peptides stimulated the cells. Control cultures, each given a CEFX pool, an HIV-1 Nef pool, or no peptide, were included.

Treatment in this sample: roughly nine-day PBMC culture with coronavirus spike peptide pools or control peptides (ViraFEST assay). Wells that each held a few million PBMCs were cultured with around 9.4 IU/ml IL-2 and 7.5 to 10 ug/ml peptide pools. The sample consisted of CD4+ T cells from blood, cultured in vitro. This chain connects TRBV20-1 to TRBJ2-1, with 9 positions matching TRBD2. This sequence was found in a human donor who had recovered from COVID-19. CDR3: CSARDPKAGGSTHNEQFF. In DNA, the CDR3 is TGCAGTGCTAGAGATCCGAAAGCGGGGGGCTCTACCCACAATGAGCAGTTCTTC.